This T cell receptor beta chain comes out of a study of shared clonotypes between healthy human individuals. The germline V gene encodes CDR1 SGHDT and CDR2 YYEEEE. The V end was cut by 0 bases, the J end by 6 bases, with 8 bases between. The CDR3 extends over 13 amino acids. The data were produced by immunoSEQ multiplex PCR, yet TCRdb's version contains in-frame clones alone and is incomplete. This table holds 2 million to 2.5 million clones, under 97% found once. The genes are TRBV5-6 and TRBJ2-3; unclear D gene. The clonotype originates from a man in his late teens or twenties in good health. The sequencing sample was made of naive CD4+ T cells sorted from blood. Subset noted: CD45RA+ positively selected. This CDR3 is CASSLAVLDTQYF. CDR3 bases: TGTGCCAGCAGCTTGGCCGTTCTGGATACGCAGTATTTT.